One and the same sample provided the 10 T cell receptor beta chains below, sequenced in a study of neurological immune-mediated disorders. Time point here: technical triplicate 3. TCRdb reprocessed the 5' RACE reads with MiXCR, giving one entry per CDR3 protein. There are about 31,000 distinct CDR3 sequences in the sample; about a sixth occur only once, and roughly 5% lies in the top ten. The sequenced sample consisted of CD4+ T cells from blood. The receptor source for this set is a female donor with HTLV-1-associated myelopathy (HAM/TSP).

This clonotype was detected ten times or more. The rearrangement links TRBV20-1 to TRBJ2-3; 9 nucleotides align to TRBD2. With V trimmed by 6 bases and J by 3 bases, 10 bases remained unmatched. Germline V gives CDR1 DFQATT, CDR2 SNEGSKA (reference sequence). This CDR3 is 15 amino acids long. CDR3 coding DNA: TGCAGTGCAACCGGCGTTAGCGGGGGTACAGATACGCAGTATTTT. It specifies CSATGVSGGTDTQYF.

This clonotype was observed many times. V and J are TRBV2 and TRBJ2-3, with no clear D. Germline CDR1 and CDR2: SNHLY and FYNNEI. V was trimmed by 5 bases and J by 6 bases, leaving 21 bases between them. This CDR3 region has 16 residues. CDR3 in amino acids: CASSPPDPVPLDTQYF. CDR3 nucleotide sequence: TGTGCCAGCAGTCCACCCGACCCAGTTCCGTTGGATACGCAGTATTTT.

In its sample, this clonotype was seen many times. The rearrangement joins TRBV7-9 to TRBJ1-3; maybe TRBD1 (6 bases). Trimming took 5 bases from V and 4 from J, leaving 21 bases between them. There are 17 residues in the CDR3. Germline CDR1 reads SEHNR; CDR2 reads FQNEAQ (reference sequence). The CDR3 DNA reads TGTGCCAGCAGCCCCTCCCGGGACACCCCGGAGGGAAACACCATATATTTT. Translating gives CASSPSRDTPEGNTIYF. Variable domain in full (rest from reference TRBV7-9 and TRBJ1-3): DTGVSQNPRHKITKRGQNVTFRCDPISEHNRLYWYRQTLGQGPEFLTYFQNEAQLEKSRLLSDRFSAERPKGSFSTLEIQRTEQGDSAMYLCASSPSRDTPEGNTIYFGEGSWLTVV.

This clonotype was observed many times. The chain uses TRBV5-1 and TRBJ2-1; D call uncertain. This CDR3 has 17 residues. The ends were cut back, 0 bases at V and 4 bases at J, with 17 bases in the middle. Germline-derived CDR1 and CDR2 are SGHRS and YFSETQ. CDR3 bases: TGCGCCAGCAGCTTGGAAGCTACTTTTCCGCCATACAATGAGCAGTTCTTC. This encodes CASSLEATFPPYNEQFF.

This clonotype was seen ten or more times. This sequence joins TRBV20-1 and TRBJ2-2, with D perhaps given as TRBD1 or TRBD2 (7 bases each). Germline-derived CDR1 and CDR2 are DFQATT and SNEGSKA (reference sequence). V was clipped by 5 bases and J by 1 base, with 17 bases between them. The CDR3 covers 16 residues. The CDR3: CSASRGGLENTGELFF. The CDR3 DNA reads as TGCAGTGCTTCCAGGGGGGGGCTCGAGAACACCGGGGAGCTGTTTTTT.

This clonotype was recorded at least ten times. J is TRBJ2-5 and V is TRBV7-2; D may be TRBD1 or TRBD2 (7 bases each). The CDR3 sequence is 16 residues long. Germline assignment: CDR1 SGHTA and CDR2 FQGNSA. Trimming removed 5 bases from V and 5 bases from J, with 21 bases in between. The CDR3 is CASSSQGGANMETQYF. The CDR3 nucleotides are TGTGCCAGCAGCAGTCAGGGGGGGGCTAACATGGAGACCCAGTACTTC.

This clonotype was recorded many times. The chain links TRBV29-1 to TRBJ2-1; TRBD1 or TRBD2 may be the D gene (6 bases each). The V gene lost 3 bases and the J gene lost 13 bases, with 31 bases spanning the gap. The CDR3 totals 17 residues. Germline CDR1 SQVTM, CDR2 ANQGSEA. CDR3 residues: CSVEGVSEMLSGAGQFF. For the CDR3, the DNA is TGCAGCGTTGAGGGCGTCAGCGAAATGTTATCGGGGGCCGGTCAGTTCTTC.

This clonotype occurred many times. The CDR3 is CSARDSVFSGNTIYF. DNA of the CDR3: TGCAGTGCTAGAGACAGCGTCTTCTCTGGAAACACCATATATTTT. The V gene is TRBV20-1, the J gene TRBJ1-3, with D hard to call. Germline V lookup: CDR1 DFQATT, CDR2 SNEGSKA (reference sequence). With 0 bases removed from V and 0 bases from J, the gap between germline ends came to 9 bases. This CDR3 region has 15 residues.

Relative to its sample, this clonotype is medium-sized. J is TRBJ1-1 and V is TRBV12-3 or TRBV12-4; D unresolved. V lost 2 bases and J lost 3, with 1 base in between. CDR3 length equals 11 residues. The CDR3 loop is CASSLHTEAFF. The CDR3 DNA reads as TGTGCCAGCAGTTTACACACTGAAGCTTTCTTT.

By share, this clonotype counts as medium-sized. The chain recombines TRBV5-1 with TRBJ2-7; TRBD2 matches at 14 bases. After removal of 3 bases from V and 6 bases from J, the junction contained 5 bases not matched to a gene. Germline CDR1 and CDR2: SGHRS and YFSETQ. The length of the CDR3 is 15 residues. The CDR3 reads CASSWGLAGDLEQYF. In DNA, the CDR3 is TGCGCCAGCAGCTGGGGACTAGCGGGAGATCTCGAGCAGTACTTC. Full variable domain (missing parts from reference TRBV5-1 and TRBJ2-7): KAGVTQTPRYLIKTRGQQVTLSCSPISGHRSVSWYQQTPGQGLQFLFEYFSETQRNKGNFPGRFSGRQFSNSRSEMNVSTLELGDSALYLCASSWGLAGDLEQYFGPGTRLTVT.